This entry lists 16 T cell receptor beta chains sequenced from one sample in a study of vaccination effects on CD4 cells after COVID-19. The data were produced by immunoSEQ multiplex PCR, yet TCRdb's version contains in-frame clones alone and is incomplete. Of 25,000 to 35,000 clones detected, 75% to 90% appear once; the ten largest clones hold less than 6%. CD4+ T cells specific for antigen were expanded with viral peptide pools by the ViraFEST assay before sequencing. Once cultured for roughly 10 days, the cells underwent separation to obtain CD4+ T cells. Participants received two doses of either the BNT162b2 or mRNA-1273 vaccine. These receptors have no known antigen. The specimen was CD4+ T cells from PBMCs cultured with SARS-CoV-2 spike peptides, collected after COVID-19 vaccination. The receptors shown here come from a human donor who received a COVID-19 vaccine. Some clones in this sample may be carry-over from other donors' samples.

This clone was observed a few times. The chain recombines TRBV29-1 with TRBJ2-2; 9 nucleotides align to TRBD1. The V and J ends lost 1 base and 8 bases, in that order; junction bases with no gene match: 2. The V gene's germline CDR1 is SQVTM and CDR2 ANQGSEA. The CDR3 totals 13 residues. The CDR3 region is CSVEGDRDGELFF. The CDR3 DNA is TGCAGCGTTGAAGGGGACAGGGATGGGGAGCTGTTTTTT.

By proportion, this clone is medium-sized (0.01 to 0.1%). The chain recombines TRBV6-6 with TRBJ2-3; 7 bases align to TRBD2. V shed 0 bases and J 6 bases; nucleotides not matched to a gene: 0. Germline assignment: CDR1 MNHNY and CDR2 SVGAGI (reference sequence). This CDR3 contains 13 residues. The CDR3 region is CASSYSGGDTQYF. The CDR3 coding sequence is TGTGCCAGCAGTTACTCGGGGGGGGATACGCAGTATTTT.

The chain employs TRBV6-5 and TRBJ2-5; 10 bases are a match to TRBD2. Trimming cost V 6 bases and J 4 bases; bases outside gene matches: 8. The CDR3 loop spans 15 amino acids. In germline, CDR1 is MNHEY, CDR2 SVGAGI. CDR3 DNA sequence: TGTGCCAGCAGACTAGCGGGGTTAGCAACAGAGACCCAGTACTTC. This codes for CASRLAGLATETQYF.

This chain uses TRBV5-1 with TRBJ2-5; D might be TRBD1 (6 bases). V lost 1 base to trimming and J lost 0 bases, with 13 bases between them. The germline gives CDR1 SGHRS, CDR2 YFSETQ. The CDR3 runs 16 residues. The CDR3: CASSLRGQGYQETQYF. CDR3 in DNA: TGCGCCAGCAGCTTGCGTGGCCAGGGGTACCAAGAGACCCAGTACTTC. Combining the CDR3 with reference TRBV5-1 and TRBJ2-5 gives the whole variable domain KAGVTQTPRYLIKTRGQQVTLSCSPISGHRSVSWYQQTPGQGLQFLFEYFSETQRNKGNFPGRFSGRQFSNSRSEMNVSTLELGDSALYLCASSLRGQGYQETQYFGPGTRLLVL.

The chain recombines TRBV12-3 or TRBV12-4 with TRBJ1-1; TRBD1 aligns across 7 bases. The CDR3 spans 13 residues. V was pared by 6 bases and J by 5 bases, with 6 bases of the junction left unmatched. The CDR3 loop reads CASSTGERTEAFF. Written as DNA, the CDR3 is TGTGCCAGCAGCACAGGGGAAAGGACTGAAGCTTTCTTT.

The chain combines TRBV7-8 with TRBJ1-3; D is unclear. CDR1 and CDR2 from the germline V gene are SGHVS and FQNEAQ. Trimming took off 2 bases at V and 0 bases at J, with 14 bases between the two ends. The CDR3 totals 17 residues. As DNA, the CDR3 is TGTGCCAGCAGCTTAAGGGTAGTCCCAAGCTCTGGAAACACCATATATTTT. It encodes CASSLRVVPSSGNTIYF.

The chain links TRBV27 to TRBJ1-1, with 10 bases lining up with TRBD1. Per the germline V gene, CDR1 is MNHEY and CDR2 is SMNVEV (reference sequence). With V trimmed by 4 bases and J by 5 bases, 4 bases remained unmatched. CDR3 length equals 14 residues. CDR3 protein: CASSSTGGITEAFF. The CDR3 DNA sequence: TGTGCCAGCAGTTCGACAGGGGGCATTACTGAAGCTTTCTTT.

This chain connects TRBV30 to TRBJ2-7; unclear D gene. Deletions cut 3 bases from V and 2 bases from J, with 11 bases between. This CDR3 has 13 residues. CDR1 GTSNPN and CDR2 SVGIG come from the germline V gene (reference sequence). As DNA, the CDR3 is TGTGCCTGGAGCCTCGGGCCCACCTACGAGCAGTACGTC. Amino acids: CAWSLGPTYEQYV.

V usage is TRBV18 and J usage is TRBJ2-3; 16 bases match TRBD2. V dropped 6 bases and J dropped 2; count of bases not matched to a gene: 14. CDR3 length: 20 residues. The V gene's germline CDR1 is KGHSH and CDR2 LQKENI. The CDR3 DNA reads TGTGCCAGCTCGGATTTTCCGGGACTAGCGGGGGGGAGACCCACAGATACGCAGTATTTT. Amino acids: CASSDFPGLAGGRPTDTQYF. Using reference TRBV18 and TRBJ2-3 for the parts outside the CDR3, the full variable domain is NAGVMQNPRHLVRRRGQEARLRCSPMKGHSHVYWYRQLPEEGLKFMVYLQKENIIDESGMPKERFSAEFPKEGPSILRIQQVVRGDSAAYFCASSDFPGLAGGRPTDTQYFGPGTRLTVL.

The chain has TRBV13 and TRBJ2-5; D ambiguous. V was pared by 4 bases and J by 3 bases, with 18 bases between. Germline CDR1 and CDR2: PRHDT and FYEKMQ (reference sequence). The CDR3 loop spans 16 amino acids. The CDR3 nucleotides are TGTGCCAGCAGCTCTCTGGCCCAGACCATCAAAGAGACCCAGTACTTC. Amino acid sequence: CASSSLAQTIKETQYF. The full variable domain, rest sourced from reference TRBV13 and TRBJ2-5, is AAGVIQSPRHLIKEKRETATLKCYPIPRHDTVYWYQQGPGQDPQFLISFYEKMQSDKGSIPDRFSAQQFSDYHSELNMSSLELGDSALYFCASSSLAQTIKETQYFGPGTRLLVL.

This clone was seen a handful of times. V gene TRBV24-1 combines with J gene TRBJ2-1; TRBD1 matches 8 bases. The J segment lost 5 bases and the V segment lost 4 bases, leaving 15 bases of the junction unmatched. Germline V lookup: CDR1 KGHDR, CDR2 SFDVKD. CDR3 length equals 18 residues. This chain's CDR3 is CATSDPNRGQGYHNEQFF. Written as DNA, the CDR3 is TGTGCCACCAGTGACCCCAACCGAGGACAGGGATATCACAATGAGCAGTTCTTC.

This CDR3 is CASSFRTANTGELFF. Written as DNA, the CDR3 is TGCGCCAGCAGCTTTCGGACGGCGAACACCGGGGAGCTGTTTTTT. The chain links TRBV5-1 to TRBJ2-2, with D unresolved. CDR1 is SGHRS, CDR2 YFSETQ, per germline. Deletions cut 2 bases from V and 0 bases from J, with 8 bases between. The length of the CDR3 is 15 residues.

The chain is built from TRBV5-1 and TRBJ2-7; tentatively, D is TRBD2 (6 bases). Deletions cut 0 bases from V and 4 bases from J, with 14 bases between. CDR3 length: 15 residues. Germline V gene data show CDR1 as SGHRS and CDR2 as YFSETQ. CDR3 nucleotide sequence: TGCGCCAGCAGCTTGGCTGGGCGGGGAGAGTACGAGCAGTACGTC. Its protein is CASSLAGRGEYEQYV.

This clone has just a few counts. CDR3 sequence: CASSLVEAYNSPLHF. The CDR3, as DNA: TGTGCCAGCTCACTTGTAGAGGCATATAATTCACCCCTCCACTTT. The V call is TRBV18, the J call TRBJ1-6; no clear D. CDR1 is KGHSH and CDR2 is LQKENI in the germline V gene. This CDR3 is 15 amino acids long. V shed 4 bases and J shed 4 bases, with 11 bases lying between them.

This clone was observed a single time. The chain uses TRBV28 and TRBJ2-1; either TRBD1 or TRBD2 may supply D (6 bases each). The V gene's germline CDR1 is MDHEN and CDR2 SYDVKM. Trimming left V 3 bases short and J 9 bases short, with 18 bases between. This CDR3 comprises 15 residues. The chain's CDR3 is CASSFGGGREAEQFF. The CDR3 nucleotides are TGTGCCAGCAGTTTCGGGGGCGGCAGGGAGGCTGAGCAGTTCTTC.

The rearrangement joins TRBV2 to TRBJ1-5, with D hard to call. Germline V gene lookup returns CDR1 SNHLY and CDR2 FYNNEI. Between the trimmed V and J ends, which lost 7 bases and 3 bases, there was a span of 7 bases. The CDR3 sequence is 12 residues long. The CDR3 protein is CASKRYNQPQHF. The CDR3 DNA reads TGTGCCAGCAAACGGTACAATCAGCCCCAGCATTTT.